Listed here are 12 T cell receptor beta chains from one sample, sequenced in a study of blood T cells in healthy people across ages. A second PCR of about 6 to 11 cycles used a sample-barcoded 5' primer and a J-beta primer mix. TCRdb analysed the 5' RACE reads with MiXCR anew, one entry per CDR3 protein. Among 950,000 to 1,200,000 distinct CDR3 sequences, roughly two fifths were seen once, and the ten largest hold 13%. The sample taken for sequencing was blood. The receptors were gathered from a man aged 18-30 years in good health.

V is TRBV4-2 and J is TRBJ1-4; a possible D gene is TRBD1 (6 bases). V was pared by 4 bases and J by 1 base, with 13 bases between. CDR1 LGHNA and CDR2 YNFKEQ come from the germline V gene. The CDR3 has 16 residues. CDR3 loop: CASSRAVQGTNEKLFF. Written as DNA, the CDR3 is TGTGCCAGCAGCCGGGCAGTACAGGGAACTAATGAAAAACTGTTTTTT.

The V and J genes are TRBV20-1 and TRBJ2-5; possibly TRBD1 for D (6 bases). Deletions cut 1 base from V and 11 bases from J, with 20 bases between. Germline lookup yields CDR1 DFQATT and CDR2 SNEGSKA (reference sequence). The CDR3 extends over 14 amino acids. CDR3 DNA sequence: TGCAGTGCTAGAGGGGGGCAGGGCTCGGAAGAGCAGTACTTC. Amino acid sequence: CSARGGQGSEEQYF.

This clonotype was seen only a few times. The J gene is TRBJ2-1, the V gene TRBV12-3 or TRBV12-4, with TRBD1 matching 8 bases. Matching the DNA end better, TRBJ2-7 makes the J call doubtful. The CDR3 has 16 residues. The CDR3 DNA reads TGTGCCAGCAGTCGGAGGACAGGGACTTTCTACAATGAGCAGTACTTC. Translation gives CASSRRTGTFYNEQYF.

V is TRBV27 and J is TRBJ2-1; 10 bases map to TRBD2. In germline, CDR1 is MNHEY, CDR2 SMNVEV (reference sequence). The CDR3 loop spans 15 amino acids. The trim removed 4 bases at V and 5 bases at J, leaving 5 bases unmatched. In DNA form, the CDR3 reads TGTGCCAGCAGTTCGCTAGCGGGGGTTAACAATGAGCAGTTCTTC. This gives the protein CASSSLAGVNNEQFF.

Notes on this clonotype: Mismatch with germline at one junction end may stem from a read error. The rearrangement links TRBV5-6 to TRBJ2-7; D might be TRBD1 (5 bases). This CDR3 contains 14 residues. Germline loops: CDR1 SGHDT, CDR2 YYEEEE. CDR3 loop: CVSSYPGFSYEQYF. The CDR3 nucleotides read TGTGTCAGCAGCTACCCAGGGTTCTCCTACGAGCAGTACTTC.

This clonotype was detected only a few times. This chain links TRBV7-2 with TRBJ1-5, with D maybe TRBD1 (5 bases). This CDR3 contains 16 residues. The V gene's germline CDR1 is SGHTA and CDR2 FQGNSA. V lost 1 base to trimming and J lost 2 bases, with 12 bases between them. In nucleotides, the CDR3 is TGTGCCAGCAGCTTAGGGACTTTGGGGGGCAATCAGCCCCAGCATTTT. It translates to CASSLGTLGGNQPQHF.

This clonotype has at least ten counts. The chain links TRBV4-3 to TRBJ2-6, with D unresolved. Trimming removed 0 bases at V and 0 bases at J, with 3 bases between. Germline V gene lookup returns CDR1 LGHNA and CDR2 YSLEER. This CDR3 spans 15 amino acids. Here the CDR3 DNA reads TGCGCCAGCAGCCAAGACGACTCTGGGGCCAACGTCCTGACTTTC. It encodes CASSQDDSGANVLTF.

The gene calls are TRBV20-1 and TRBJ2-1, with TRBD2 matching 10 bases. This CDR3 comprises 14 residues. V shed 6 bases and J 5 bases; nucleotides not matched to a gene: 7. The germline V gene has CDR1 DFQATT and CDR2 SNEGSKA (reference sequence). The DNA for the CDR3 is TGCAGTGCGCCCCCTAGCGGGAGAAACAATGAGCAGTTCTTC. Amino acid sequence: CSAPPSGRNNEQFF.

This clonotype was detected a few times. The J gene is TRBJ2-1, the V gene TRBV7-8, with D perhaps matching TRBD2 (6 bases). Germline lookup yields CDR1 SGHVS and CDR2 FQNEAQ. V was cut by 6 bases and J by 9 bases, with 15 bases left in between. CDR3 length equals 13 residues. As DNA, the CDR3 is TGTGCCAGCAGGACGAGACTAGGGAGTGAGCAGTTCTTC. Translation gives CASRTRLGSEQFF. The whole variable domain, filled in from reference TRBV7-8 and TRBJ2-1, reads GAGVSQSPRYKVAKRGQDVALRCDPISGHVSLFWYQQALGQGPEFLTYFQNEAQLDKSGLPSDRFFAERPEGSVSTLKIQRTQQEDSAVYLCASRTRLGSEQFFGPGTRLTVL.

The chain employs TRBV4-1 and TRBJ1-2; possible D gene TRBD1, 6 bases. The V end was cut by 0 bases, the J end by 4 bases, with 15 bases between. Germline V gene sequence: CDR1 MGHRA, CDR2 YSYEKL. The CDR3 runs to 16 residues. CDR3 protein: CASSQDRVGGSYGYTF. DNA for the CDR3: TGCGCCAGCAGCCAAGATCGAGTAGGGGGTTCCTATGGCTACACCTTC.

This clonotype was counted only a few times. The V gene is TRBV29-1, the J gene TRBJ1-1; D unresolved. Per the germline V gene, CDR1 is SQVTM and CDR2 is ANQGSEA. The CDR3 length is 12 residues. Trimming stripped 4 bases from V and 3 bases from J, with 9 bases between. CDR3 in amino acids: CSVVQQHTEAFF. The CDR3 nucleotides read TGCAGCGTTGTTCAGCAGCACACTGAAGCTTTCTTT.

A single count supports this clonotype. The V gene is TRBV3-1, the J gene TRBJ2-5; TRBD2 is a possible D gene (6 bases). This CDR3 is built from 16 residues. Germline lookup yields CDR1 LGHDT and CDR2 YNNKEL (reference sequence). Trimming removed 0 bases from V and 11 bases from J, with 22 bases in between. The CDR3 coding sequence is TGTGCCAGCAGCCAAGATCTCGGGACTCCTGGATCGGGGCAGTACTTC. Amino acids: CASSQDLGTPGSGQYF.